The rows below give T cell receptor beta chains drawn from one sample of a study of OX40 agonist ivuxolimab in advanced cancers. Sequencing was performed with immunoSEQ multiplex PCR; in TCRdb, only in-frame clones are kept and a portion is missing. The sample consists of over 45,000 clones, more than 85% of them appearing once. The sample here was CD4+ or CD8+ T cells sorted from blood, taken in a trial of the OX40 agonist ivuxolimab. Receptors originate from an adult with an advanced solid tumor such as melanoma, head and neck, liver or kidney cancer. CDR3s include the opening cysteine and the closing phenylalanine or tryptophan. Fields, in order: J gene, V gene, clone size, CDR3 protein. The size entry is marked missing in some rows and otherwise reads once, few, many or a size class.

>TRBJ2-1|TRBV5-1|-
CASSLVLAPSEQFF
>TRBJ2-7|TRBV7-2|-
CASSPSSISYEQYF
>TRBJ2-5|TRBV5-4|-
CASSAGQGQETQYF
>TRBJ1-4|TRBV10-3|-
CAISESPGQGHEKLFF
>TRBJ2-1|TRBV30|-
CAWSVRGGIGSVRFF
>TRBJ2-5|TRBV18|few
CASSRASGGQETQYF
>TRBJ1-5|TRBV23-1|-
CAPYSNQPQHF
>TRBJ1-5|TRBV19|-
CASSTGTAGPNQPQHF
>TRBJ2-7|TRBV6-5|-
CASSPGASYEQYF
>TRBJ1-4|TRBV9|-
CASSVGGPNNEKLFF
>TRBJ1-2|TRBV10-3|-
CAISESRGTGDGYTF
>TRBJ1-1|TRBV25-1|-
CASSVQGSGTEAFF
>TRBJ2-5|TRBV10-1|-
CASSEGTSGRGETQYF
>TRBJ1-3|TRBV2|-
CASKSQDGKFSGNTIYF
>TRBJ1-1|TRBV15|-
CATSQTTGADTEAFF
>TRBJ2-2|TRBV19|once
CASSDRTNTGELFF
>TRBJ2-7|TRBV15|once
CATSRDPGQSDEQYF
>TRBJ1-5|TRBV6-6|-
CASRVDRNQPQHF
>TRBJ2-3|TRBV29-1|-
CSVEGMRNTQYF
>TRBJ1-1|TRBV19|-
CASGRGGQGSGWAFF
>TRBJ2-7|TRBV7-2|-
CASSYRQSYEQYF
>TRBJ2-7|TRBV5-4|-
CASSPGTSGTYEQYF
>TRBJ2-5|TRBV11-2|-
CASSLGEEQYF
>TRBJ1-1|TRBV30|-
CAWSVRYTEAFF
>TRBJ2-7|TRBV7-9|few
CASSWGQETYEQYF
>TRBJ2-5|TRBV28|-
CASSLAGVRETQYF
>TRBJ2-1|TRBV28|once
CASSLAPDTPPGEQFF
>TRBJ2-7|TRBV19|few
CASSIQGQGEQYF
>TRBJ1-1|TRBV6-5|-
CASSSRTGEAFF
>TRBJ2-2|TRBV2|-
CASSSSGGTGELFF
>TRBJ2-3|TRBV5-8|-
CASSLQVDTQYF
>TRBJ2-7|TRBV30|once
CAWTSGQGGYEQYF
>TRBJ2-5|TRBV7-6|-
CASSLNRAETQYF
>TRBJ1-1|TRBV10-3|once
CAISDMGNTEAFF
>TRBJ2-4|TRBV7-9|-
CASRVGTGDIQYF
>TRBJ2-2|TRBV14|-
CASSPTLNTGELFF
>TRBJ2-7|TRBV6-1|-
CASRAQDYSYEQYF
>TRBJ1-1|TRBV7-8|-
CASSGSRGTGEAFF
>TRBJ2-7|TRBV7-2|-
CASSRGTGGSYEQYF
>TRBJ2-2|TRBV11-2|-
CASRRGDANTGELFF
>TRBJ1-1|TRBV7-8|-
CASSLQAGGIGEAFF
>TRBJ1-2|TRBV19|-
CASSIDDGYYGYTF
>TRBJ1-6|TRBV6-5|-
CASSYWDKGSPLHF
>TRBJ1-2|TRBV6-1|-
CASSEGGQGIYGYTF
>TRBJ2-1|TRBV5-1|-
CASSLGLAGGYEQFF
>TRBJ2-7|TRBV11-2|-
CASSLANEQYF
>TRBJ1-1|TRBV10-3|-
CAIALTGATEAFF